This TCR beta chain was sequenced in a study of vaccination effects on CD4 cells after COVID-19. Study-level results: Marked contraction was observed in infection-induced and vaccine-induced clones late after vaccination. Few convalescent patients were studied, and early post-infection samples were lacking.

A note on this clone: Antigen unknown.

Using viral peptide pools, the ViraFEST assay grew out antigen-specific CD4+ T cells prior to sequencing. Cultured cells yielded isolated CD4+ T cells after nine to ten days. Vaccinated recipients, who were negative for nucleocapsid antibodies, had no history of SARS-CoV-2 infection. After 1.5 million to 2 million PBMC were placed in each well, they were cultured with approximately 10 IU/ml IL-2 and approximately 9.7 ug/ml peptides. The authors exchanged half the medium for IL-2 medium on days 3 and 7. Clones were read by immunoSEQ multiplex PCR, and TCRdb kept only the in-frame ones, dropping some. This table holds tens of thousands of clones, roughly 72% found once. Germline V gene data show CDR1 as KGHDR and CDR2 as SFDVKD. With 10 bases clipped from V and 3 bases from J, the junction kept 7 bases outside the gene matches. The CDR3 extends over 13 amino acids.

The TCR sequence derives from a human donor who received a COVID-19 vaccine. The V gene is TRBV24-1, the J gene TRBJ1-1; 7 nucleotides align to TRBD1. The specimen was CD4+ T cells from PBMCs cultured with HCoV-OC43 spike peptides, collected before COVID-19 vaccination. The subset here: HCoV-OC43 spike overlapping peptide pool stimulation. The CDR3 sequence is CATRAGGDTEAFF. The CDR3, as DNA: TGTGCCACTCGGGCAGGGGGTGACACTGAAGCTTTCTTT.